These 19 T cell receptor beta chains came from one sample sequenced in a study of naive and memory T cell subsets (dated by TCRdb to about 2017). No antigens are known for them. The method behind the library was UMI-ligation and nested PCR. Sequencing instrument: Illumina MiSeq. To cover both TRBC1 and TRBC2, the beta constant-region primer consisted of an equimolar mix of two oligonucleotides. Four rounds of PCR were used to amplify ligated cDNA, with nested alpha and beta constant-region primers being used together with the SP2 primer. TCRdb itself trimmed the public reads at Q25 with fastp, ran MiXCR and retained productive beta chains. CDR3 protein duplicates are merged, each entry listing the most common genes and DNA. The sample table shows under 150,000 distinct CDR3 sequences, and approximately 21% are seen once. 0.6% to 0.7% of the sample goes to the ten largest clones. Paper-wide results and their limitations: Naive repertoires, especially CD8, contained a few larger clonotypes, possibly memory cells re-expressing CD45RA.

What was sequenced was naive CD8+ T cells from blood. The sample's cell subset or site label is to be understood as: naive T cells, CD45RA high CD27+. These receptors all come from a human donor in good health.

The V call is TRBV6-1, the J call TRBJ2-7; no clear D. The V gene lost 10 bases and the J gene lost 0 bases, with 7 bases spanning the gap. The CDR3 loop spans 11 amino acids. CDR1 is MNHNS, CDR2 SASEGT, per germline. The CDR3 bases are TGTGCCACATGGGGCTCCTACGAGCAGTACTTC. Its protein is CATWGSYEQYF.

This rearrangement joins TRBV4-1 to TRBJ2-2; D ambiguous. Looked up from germline, CDR1 is MGHRA and CDR2 is YSYEKL. The CDR3 consists of 13 residues. The ends were cut back, 2 bases at V and 5 bases at J, with 6 bases in the middle. This chain's CDR3 is CASSQIGTGELFF. As DNA, the CDR3 is TGCGCCAGCAGCCAAATCGGTACCGGGGAGCTGTTTTTT.

The chain couples TRBV28 to TRBJ2-2, with a tentative D call TRBD1 (5 bases). CDR3 length equals 13 residues. The germline V and J ends were trimmed by 5 bases and 5 bases, with 9 bases remaining between them. The germline V gene encodes CDR1 MDHEN and CDR2 SYDVKM. CDR3 in DNA: TGTGCCAGCAGTCTACAGGATACCGGGGAGCTGTTTTTT. Translated: CASSLQDTGELFF.

This clonotype was seen more than once but under ten times. The chain carries TRBV12-3 or TRBV12-4 and TRBJ2-2; D is uncertain. Trimming took off 3 bases at V and 4 bases at J, with 12 bases between the two ends. This CDR3 contains 15 residues. Written as DNA, the CDR3 is TGTGCCAGCAGTTTCGCCCTTCCGAGCACCGGGGAGCTGTTTTTT. It yields the protein CASSFALPSTGELFF.

The chain carries TRBV6-1 and TRBJ2-1; TRBD2 aligns across 7 bases. The CDR3 contains 16 residues. V dropped 2 bases and J dropped 3; count of bases not matched to a gene: 7. Germline V gene sequence: CDR1 MNHNS, CDR2 SASEGT. The chain's CDR3 is CASSEILAEVYNEQFF. The CDR3 coding sequence is TGTGCCAGCAGTGAAATCCTAGCGGAAGTCTACAATGAGCAGTTCTTC.

The genes are TRBV12-3 or TRBV12-4 and TRBJ2-1, with D possibly matching TRBD1 (5 bases). V dropped 6 bases and J dropped 7 bases, with 7 bases sitting between them. The CDR3 spans 11 residues. This CDR3 is CASRGPNEQFF. CDR3 nucleotides: TGTGCCAGCAGGGGGCCGAATGAGCAGTTCTTC.

The rearrangement uses TRBV15 and TRBJ2-3; maybe TRBD1 (6 bases). This CDR3 is built from 15 residues. From germline, CDR1 is LNHNV and CDR2 YYDKDF (reference sequence). Trimming left V 3 bases short and J 4 bases short, with 14 bases between. The CDR3 reads CATSSTGIGADTQYF. CDR3 in DNA: TGTGCCACCAGCAGTACAGGGATAGGTGCAGATACGCAGTATTTT. The entire variable domain, with the rest obtained from reference TRBV15 and TRBJ2-3, is as follows: DAMVIQNPRYQVTQFGKPVTLSCSQTLNHNVMYWYQQKSSQAPKLLFHYYDKDFNNEADTPDNFQSRRPNTSFCFLDIRSPGLGDTAMYLCATSSTGIGADTQYFGPGTRLTVL.

The V call is TRBV6-1, the J call TRBJ1-1; no clear D gene. This CDR3 contains 14 residues. The germline V gene encodes CDR1 MNHNS and CDR2 SASEGT. The V gene lost 7 bases and the J gene lost 4 bases, with 16 bases spanning the gap. CDR3 residues: CASNTEPGFTEAFF. In DNA form, the CDR3 reads TGTGCCAGCAATACCGAACCGGGTTTCACTGAAGCTTTCTTT.

V is TRBV27 and J is TRBJ2-7, with D unclear. The germline V gene has CDR1 MNHEY and CDR2 SMNVEV (reference sequence). Between the trimmed V and J ends, which lost 7 bases and 9 bases, there was a span of 19 bases. The CDR3 contains 13 residues. This CDR3 reads CASTSTSDLVQYF. CDR3 DNA: TGTGCCAGCACCTCGACCTCCGACTTAGTGCAGTACTTC.

There are a few counts of this clonotype. This chain uses TRBV28 with TRBJ2-7; D remains ambiguous. Germline CDR1 is MDHEN and CDR2 is SYDVKM. CDR3 length: 14 residues. V lost 5 bases to trimming and J lost 2 bases, with 13 bases between them. In nucleotides, the CDR3 is TGTGCCAGCAGTCCCTTAGGACGGGCCTACGAGCAGTACTTC. Its translation: CASSPLGRAYEQYF.

This clonotype showed up just a few times. The chain is built from TRBV28 and TRBJ2-1; D is unresolved. Trimming shortened V by 3 bases and J by 5 bases, and 5 bases separated the two germline ends. Germline V gives CDR1 MDHEN, CDR2 SYDVKM. The CDR3 sequence is 12 residues long. The CDR3 sequence: CASSFPDNEQFF. Written as DNA, the CDR3 is TGTGCCAGCAGTTTTCCCGACAATGAGCAGTTCTTC. The variable domain in full, with the rest retrieved from reference TRBV28 and TRBJ2-1, is DVKVTQSSRYLVKRTGEKVFLECVQDMDHENMFWYRQDPGLGLRLIYFSYDVKMKEKGDIPEGYSVSREKKERFSLILESASTNQTSMYLCASSFPDNEQFFGPGTRLTVL.

The J gene is TRBJ2-7, the V gene TRBV7-2; no reliable D call. The germline gives CDR1 SGHTA, CDR2 FQGNSA. The CDR3 runs to 13 residues. Trimming pared 2 bases from V and 4 bases from J, leaving 9 bases between. CDR3 in amino acids: CASSLFQRYEQYF. Here the CDR3 DNA reads TGTGCCAGCAGCTTATTCCAGCGATACGAGCAGTACTTC.

The chain is built from TRBV27 and TRBJ2-7; perhaps TRBD2 as D (5 bases). V dropped 2 bases and J dropped 3 bases, with 14 bases sitting between them. Per the germline V gene, CDR1 is MNHEY and CDR2 is SMNVEV (reference sequence). The CDR3 loop spans 15 amino acids. The CDR3 region has the DNA TGTGCCAGCAGTTTAGTCGGAGCGGCCTTCTACGAGCAGTACTTC. Translating gives CASSLVGAAFYEQYF.

This rearrangement joins TRBV7-9 to TRBJ2-7; TRBD1 matches 9 bases. CDR3 length equals 13 residues. The trim removed 5 bases at V and 8 bases at J, leaving 7 bases unmatched. Germline CDR1 SEHNR, CDR2 FQNEAQ (reference sequence). CDR3: CASSPWDRAQQYF. CDR3 nucleotide sequence: TGTGCCAGCAGCCCATGGGACAGGGCTCAGCAGTACTTC.

The V gene is TRBV29-1, the J gene TRBJ2-7; D is uncertain. The CDR3 loop spans 13 amino acids. Trimming shortened V by 3 bases and J by 3 bases, and 12 bases separated the two germline ends. Germline values: CDR1 SQVTM, CDR2 ANQGSEA. CDR3 sequence (DNA): TGCAGCGTTGAGAAACCGGAGAACTACGAGCAGTACTTC. This sequence encodes CSVEKPENYEQYF.

The V gene is TRBV7-2, the J gene TRBJ2-3, with 11 bases lining up with TRBD1. The germline gives CDR1 SGHTA, CDR2 FQGNSA. Trimming removed 7 bases from V and 3 bases from J; junction bases left unmatched: 3. The CDR3 covers 14 residues. The CDR3 DNA sequence: TGTGCCAGCACGGACAGGGGGCAAACAGATACGCAGTATTTT. Residues: CASTDRGQTDTQYF.

This clonotype turned up a few times. The CDR3 DNA sequence: TGTGCCAGCAGCCAAGGCGAACAGGGGCTTTCCTACAATGAGCAGTTCTTC. Amino acids: CASSQGEQGLSYNEQFF. V is TRBV4-2 and J is TRBJ2-1, with 7 bases that match TRBD1. The germline gives CDR1 LGHNA, CDR2 YNFKEQ. V gave up 1 base and J gave up 1 base; unmatched junction bases: 7. The CDR3 totals 17 residues.

The chain recombines TRBV5-8 with TRBJ1-2; D might be TRBD1 (6 bases). The CDR3 length is 14 residues. Trimming cost V 5 bases and J 4 bases, with 15 bases left between them. Germline V gene lookup returns CDR1 SGHTS and CDR2 YDEGEE. As DNA, the CDR3 is TGTGCCAGCAGTTACAGGGCGGACACCTATGGCTACACCTTC. Its translation: CASSYRADTYGYTF.

The table lists this clonotype with a few counts. The chain employs TRBV5-8 and TRBJ2-1, with TRBD2 matching over 9 bases. The J segment lost 9 bases and the V segment lost 0 bases, leaving 7 bases of the junction unmatched. Germline V CDR1 and CDR2: SGHTS, YDEGEE. There are 15 residues in the CDR3. The CDR3 loop is CASSLGLAGLGEQFF. CDR3 coding DNA: TGTGCCAGCAGCTTGGGTCTAGCGGGACTGGGTGAGCAGTTCTTC.